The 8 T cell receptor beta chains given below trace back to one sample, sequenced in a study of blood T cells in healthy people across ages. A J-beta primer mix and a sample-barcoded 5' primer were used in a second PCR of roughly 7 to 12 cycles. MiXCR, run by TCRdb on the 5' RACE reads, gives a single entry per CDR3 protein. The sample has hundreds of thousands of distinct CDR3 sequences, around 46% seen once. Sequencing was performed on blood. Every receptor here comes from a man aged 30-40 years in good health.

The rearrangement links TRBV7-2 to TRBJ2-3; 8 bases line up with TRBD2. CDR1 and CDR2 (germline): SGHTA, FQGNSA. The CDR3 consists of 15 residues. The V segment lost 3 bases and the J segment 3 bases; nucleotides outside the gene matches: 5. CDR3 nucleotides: TGTGCCAGCAGCTTCGGTAGCGGGGTTACAGATACGCAGTATTTT. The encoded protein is CASSFGSGVTDTQYF.

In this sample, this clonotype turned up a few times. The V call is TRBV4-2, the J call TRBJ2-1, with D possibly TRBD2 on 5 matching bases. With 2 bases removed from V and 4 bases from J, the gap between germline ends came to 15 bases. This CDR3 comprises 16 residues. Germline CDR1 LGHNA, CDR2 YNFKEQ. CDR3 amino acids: CASSQSAGVGYNEQFF. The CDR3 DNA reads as TGTGCCAGCAGCCAAAGCGCGGGCGTGGGGTACAATGAGCAGTTCTTC.

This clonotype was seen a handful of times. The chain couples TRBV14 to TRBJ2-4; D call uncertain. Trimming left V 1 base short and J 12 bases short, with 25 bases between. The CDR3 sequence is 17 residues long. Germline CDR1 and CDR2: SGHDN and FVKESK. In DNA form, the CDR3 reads TGTGCCAGCAGCCAAGGCTCCCCCCCCGAGAGACACGGCAATCAGTACTTC. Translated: CASSQGSPPERHGNQYF.

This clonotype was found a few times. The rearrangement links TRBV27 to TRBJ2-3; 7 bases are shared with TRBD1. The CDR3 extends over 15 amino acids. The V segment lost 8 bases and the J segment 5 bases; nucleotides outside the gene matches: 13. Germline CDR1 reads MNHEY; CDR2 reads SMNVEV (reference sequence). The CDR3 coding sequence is TGTGCCAGCGGCCCCCAGACAGGGAAAAGAGATACGCAGTATTTT. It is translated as CASGPQTGKRDTQYF.

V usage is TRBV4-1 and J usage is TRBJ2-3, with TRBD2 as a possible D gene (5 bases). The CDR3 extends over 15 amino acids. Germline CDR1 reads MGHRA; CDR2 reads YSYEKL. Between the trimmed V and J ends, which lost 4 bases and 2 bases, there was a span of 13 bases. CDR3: CASSPAPGFTDTQYF. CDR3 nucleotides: TGCGCCAGCAGCCCAGCTCCGGGGTTCACAGATACGCAGTATTTT.

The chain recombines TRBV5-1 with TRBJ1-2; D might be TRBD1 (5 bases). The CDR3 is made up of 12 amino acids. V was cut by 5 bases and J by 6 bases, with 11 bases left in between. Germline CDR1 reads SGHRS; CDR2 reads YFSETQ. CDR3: CASRSGSDGYTF. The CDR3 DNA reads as TGCGCCAGCAGGTCAGGGTCGGATGGCTACACCTTC. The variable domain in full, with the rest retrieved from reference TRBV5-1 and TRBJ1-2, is KAGVTQTPRYLIKTRGQQVTLSCSPISGHRSVSWYQQTPGQGLQFLFEYFSETQRNKGNFPGRFSGRQFSNSRSEMNVSTLELGDSALYLCASRSGSDGYTFGSGTRLTVV.

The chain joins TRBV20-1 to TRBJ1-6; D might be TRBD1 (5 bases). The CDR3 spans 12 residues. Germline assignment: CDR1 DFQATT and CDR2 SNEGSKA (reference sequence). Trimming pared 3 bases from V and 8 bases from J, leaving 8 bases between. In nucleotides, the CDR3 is TGCAGTGCTAGGTCGACAGATTCACCCCTCCACTTT. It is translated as CSARSTDSPLHF.

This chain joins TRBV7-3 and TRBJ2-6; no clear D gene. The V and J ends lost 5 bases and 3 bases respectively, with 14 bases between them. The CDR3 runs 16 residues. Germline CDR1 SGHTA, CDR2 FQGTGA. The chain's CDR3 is CASSPNRGFGANVLTF. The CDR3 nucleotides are TGTGCCAGCAGCCCCAATCGCGGTTTTGGGGCCAACGTCCTGACTTTC.